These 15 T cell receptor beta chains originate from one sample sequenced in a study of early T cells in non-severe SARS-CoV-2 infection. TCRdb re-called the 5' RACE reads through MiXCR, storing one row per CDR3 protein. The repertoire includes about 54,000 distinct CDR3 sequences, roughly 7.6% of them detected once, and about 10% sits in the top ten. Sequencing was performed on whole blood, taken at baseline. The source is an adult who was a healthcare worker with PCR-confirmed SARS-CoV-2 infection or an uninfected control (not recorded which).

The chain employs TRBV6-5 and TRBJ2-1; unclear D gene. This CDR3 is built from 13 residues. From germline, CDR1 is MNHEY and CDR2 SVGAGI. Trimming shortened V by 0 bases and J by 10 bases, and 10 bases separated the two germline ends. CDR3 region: CASSYSIKEEQFF. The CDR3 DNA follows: TGTGCCAGCAGTTACTCGATTAAAGAGGAGCAGTTCTTC.

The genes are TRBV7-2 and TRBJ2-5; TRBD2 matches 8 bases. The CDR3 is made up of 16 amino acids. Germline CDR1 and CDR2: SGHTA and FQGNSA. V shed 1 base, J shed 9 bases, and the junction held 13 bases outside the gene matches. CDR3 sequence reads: CASSLGGGGGRWPQYF. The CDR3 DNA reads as TGTGCCAGCAGCTTAGGCGGAGGAGGCGGGAGGTGGCCCCAGTACTTC.

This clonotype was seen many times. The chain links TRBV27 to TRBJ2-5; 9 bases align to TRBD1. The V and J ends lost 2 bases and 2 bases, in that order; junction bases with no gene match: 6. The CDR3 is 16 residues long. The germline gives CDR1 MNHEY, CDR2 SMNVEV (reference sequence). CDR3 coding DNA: TGTGCCAGCAGTTTAACTTTGACAGGGGGGCAAGAGACCCAGTACTTC. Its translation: CASSLTLTGGQETQYF.

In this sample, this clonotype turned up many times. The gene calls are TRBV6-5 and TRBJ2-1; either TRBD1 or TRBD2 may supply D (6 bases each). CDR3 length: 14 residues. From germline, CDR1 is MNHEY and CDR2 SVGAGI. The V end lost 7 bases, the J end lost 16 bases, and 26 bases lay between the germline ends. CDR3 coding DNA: TGTGCCAGCACCCTAAGTAGGGAGAGAGGGGGGTATTTCTTC. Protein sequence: CASTLSRERGGYFF.

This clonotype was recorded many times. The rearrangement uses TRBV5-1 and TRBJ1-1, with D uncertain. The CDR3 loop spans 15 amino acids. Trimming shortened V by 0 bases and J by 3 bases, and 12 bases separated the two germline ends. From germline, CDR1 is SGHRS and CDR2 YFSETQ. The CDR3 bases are TGCGCCAGCAGCTTGGGAGGGTTGCTGGACACTGAAGCTTTCTTT. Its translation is CASSLGGLLDTEAFF.

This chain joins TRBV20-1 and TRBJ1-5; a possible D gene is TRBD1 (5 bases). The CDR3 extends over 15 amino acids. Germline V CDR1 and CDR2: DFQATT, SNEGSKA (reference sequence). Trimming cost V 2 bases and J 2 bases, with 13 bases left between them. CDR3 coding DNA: TGCAGTGCTAGACCTCCGACAGTAGGCAATCAGCCCCAGCATTTT. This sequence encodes CSARPPTVGNQPQHF.

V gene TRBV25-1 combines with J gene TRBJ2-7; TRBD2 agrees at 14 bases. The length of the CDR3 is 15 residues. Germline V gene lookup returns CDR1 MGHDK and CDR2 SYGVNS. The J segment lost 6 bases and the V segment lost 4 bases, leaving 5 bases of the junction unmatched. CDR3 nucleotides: TGTGCCAGCAGTGGACTAGCGGGAGGGCCCTCCGAGCAGTACTTC. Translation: CASSGLAGGPSEQYF.

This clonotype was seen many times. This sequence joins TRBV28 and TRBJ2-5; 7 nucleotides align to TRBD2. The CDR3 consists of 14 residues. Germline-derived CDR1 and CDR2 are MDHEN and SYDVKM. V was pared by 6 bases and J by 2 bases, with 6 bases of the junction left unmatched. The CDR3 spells CASRVGGGQETQYF. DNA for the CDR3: TGTGCCAGCAGAGTCGGGGGAGGGCAAGAGACCCAGTACTTC.

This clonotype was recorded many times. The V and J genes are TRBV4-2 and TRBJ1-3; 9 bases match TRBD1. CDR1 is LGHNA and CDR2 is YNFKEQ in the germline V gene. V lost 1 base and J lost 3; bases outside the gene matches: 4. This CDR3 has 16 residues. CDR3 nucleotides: TGTGCCAGCAGCCAAGGGGACAGGGAAAATGGAAACACCATATATTTT. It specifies CASSQGDRENGNTIYF.

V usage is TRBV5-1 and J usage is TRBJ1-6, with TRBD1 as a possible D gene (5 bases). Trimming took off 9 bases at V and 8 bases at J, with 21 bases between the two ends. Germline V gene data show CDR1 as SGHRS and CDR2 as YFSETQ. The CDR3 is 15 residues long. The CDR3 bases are TGCGCCACTCGATCCGGGACCACGTCGTATTCACCCCTCCACTTT. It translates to CATRSGTTSYSPLHF.

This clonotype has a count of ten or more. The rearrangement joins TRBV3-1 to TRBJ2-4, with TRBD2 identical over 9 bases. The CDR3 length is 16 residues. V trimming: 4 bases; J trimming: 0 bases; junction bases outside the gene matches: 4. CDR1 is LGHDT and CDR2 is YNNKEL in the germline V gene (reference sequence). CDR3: CASSPLAGIAKNIQYF. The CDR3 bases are TGTGCCAGCAGCCCCCTAGCGGGAATAGCCAAAAACATTCAGTACTTC.

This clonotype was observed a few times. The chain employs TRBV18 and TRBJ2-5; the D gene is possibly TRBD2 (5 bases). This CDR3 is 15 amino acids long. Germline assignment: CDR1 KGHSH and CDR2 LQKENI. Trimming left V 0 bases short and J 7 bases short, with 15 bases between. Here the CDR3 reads CASSPPGLPTGTQYF. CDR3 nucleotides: TGTGCCAGCTCACCACCCGGACTCCCGACCGGGACCCAGTACTTC. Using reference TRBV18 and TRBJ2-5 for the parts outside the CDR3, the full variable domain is NAGVMQNPRHLVRRRGQEARLRCSPMKGHSHVYWYRQLPEEGLKFMVYLQKENIIDESGMPKERFSAEFPKEGPSILRIQQVVRGDSAAYFCASSPPGLPTGTQYFGPGTRLLVL.

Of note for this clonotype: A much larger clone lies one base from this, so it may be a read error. CDR3 sequence reads: CASSPTSGTTYTRELFF. The CDR3, as DNA: TGCGCCAGCAGCCCAACTAGCGGGACTACCTACACCAGGGAGCTGTTTTTT. This chain uses TRBV4-3 with TRBJ2-2; 10 nucleotides align to TRBD2. Germline assignment: CDR1 LGHNA and CDR2 YSLEER. The CDR3 runs to 17 residues.

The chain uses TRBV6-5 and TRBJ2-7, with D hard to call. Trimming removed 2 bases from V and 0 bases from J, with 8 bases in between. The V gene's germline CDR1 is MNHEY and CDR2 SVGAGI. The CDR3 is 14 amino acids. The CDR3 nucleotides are TGTGCCAGCAGTTACACGGAAAACTCCTACGAGCAGTACTTC. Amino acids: CASSYTENSYEQYF.

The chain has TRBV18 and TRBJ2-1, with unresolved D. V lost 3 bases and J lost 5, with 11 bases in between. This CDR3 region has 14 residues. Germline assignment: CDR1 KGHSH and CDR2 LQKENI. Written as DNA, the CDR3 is TGTGCCAGCTCACCGGTCCACGTTAACAATGAGCAGTTCTTC. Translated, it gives CASSPVHVNNEQFF.